Ten or more counts support the clone carrying this TCR beta chain. These data are taken from a study of T cells after yellow fever vaccination. Each CDR3 protein gets one entry after TCRdb re-called the 5' RACE reads with MiXCR. Here the sample spans about 260,000 distinct CDR3 sequences, about 5.2% being singletons. Germline CDR1 LGHNA, CDR2 YSLEER. The CDR3 has 16 residues. V lost 0 bases, J lost 3 bases, and 11 bases lay in between. The chain combines TRBV4-3 with TRBJ2-2; D unclear. The sequenced sample was CD4+ T cells sorted from PBMCs, obtained on the day of the yellow fever booster vaccination. The TCR comes from a man younger than 30 who received the YFV17D yellow fever vaccine. The CDR3 nucleotides are TGCGCCAGCAGCCAAGACATAGGCAGTTACACCGGGGAGCTGTTTTTT. Translating it yields CASSQDIGSYTGELFF.